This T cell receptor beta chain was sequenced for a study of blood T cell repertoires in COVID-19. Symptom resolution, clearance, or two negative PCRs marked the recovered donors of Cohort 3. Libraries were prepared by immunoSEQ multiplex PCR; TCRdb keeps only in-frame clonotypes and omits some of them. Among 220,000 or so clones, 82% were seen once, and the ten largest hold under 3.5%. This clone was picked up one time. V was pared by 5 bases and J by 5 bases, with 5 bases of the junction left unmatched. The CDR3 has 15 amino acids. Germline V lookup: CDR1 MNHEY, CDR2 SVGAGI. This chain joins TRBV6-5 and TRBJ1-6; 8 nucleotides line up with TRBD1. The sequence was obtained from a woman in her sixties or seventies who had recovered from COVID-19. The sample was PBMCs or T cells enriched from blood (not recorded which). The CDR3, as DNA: TGTGCCAGCAGTCTTGGACAGGGACATAATTCACCCCTCCACTTT. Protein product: CASSLGQGHNSPLHF.